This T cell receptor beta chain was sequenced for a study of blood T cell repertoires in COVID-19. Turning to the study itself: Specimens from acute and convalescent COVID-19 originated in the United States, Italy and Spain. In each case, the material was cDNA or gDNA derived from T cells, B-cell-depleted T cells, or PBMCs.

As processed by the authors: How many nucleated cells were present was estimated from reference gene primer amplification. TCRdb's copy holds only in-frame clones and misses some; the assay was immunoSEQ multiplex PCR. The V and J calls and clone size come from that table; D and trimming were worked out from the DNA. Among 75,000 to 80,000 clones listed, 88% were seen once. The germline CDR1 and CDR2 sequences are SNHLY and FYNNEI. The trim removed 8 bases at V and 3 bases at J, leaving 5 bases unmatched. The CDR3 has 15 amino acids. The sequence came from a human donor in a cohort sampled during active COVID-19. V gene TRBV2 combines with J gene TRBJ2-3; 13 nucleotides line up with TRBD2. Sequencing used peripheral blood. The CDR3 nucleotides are TGTGCCAGCCTTCCGACTAGCGGGAGGACAGATACGCAGTATTTT. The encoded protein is CASLPTSGRTDTQYF.